These T cell receptor beta chains were read from a single sample in a study of T-cell memory formation after mild COVID-19. TCRdb reprocessed the 5' RACE reads via MiXCR and lists one record per CDR3 protein. The profile covers about 150,000 distinct CDR3 sequences, with roughly 24% appearing a single time and around 24% taken by the ten largest. Sequences were obtained from PBMCs or a T cell subset sorted from them (not recorded which). The origin of the receptors is an adult woman who had mild COVID-19 (a few samples of this study predate the infection). Cell type and time point are not known. CDR3s include the opening cysteine and the closing phenylalanine or tryptophan. D genes are given only for firm matches. Clone size is shown for a subset of rows, as once, few, many or a class of expanded clone.

D gene	CDR3 length	V gene	clone size	J gene	CDR3 protein	CDR3 DNA
TRBD2	14	TRBV4-1	many	TRBJ2-1	CASSQAGGFNEQFF	TGCGCCAGCAGCCAAGCGGGGGGGTTCAATGAGCAGTTCTTC
TRBD2	16	TRBV7-6	few	TRBJ2-3	CASSVTSGSPTDTQYF	TGTGCCAGCAGCGTGACTAGCGGGAGCCCCACAGATACGCAGTATTTT
-	15	TRBV24-1	-	TRBJ1-2	CATSAFAGPIYGYTF	TGTGCCACCAGTGCTTTCGCAGGCCCTATCTATGGCTACACCTTC
TRBD1	15	TRBV29-1	-	TRBJ1-2	CSVEDLEGAHYGYTF	TGCAGCGTTGAAGATCTTGAGGGGGCTCACTATGGCTACACCTTC
-	11	TRBV2	few	TRBJ2-3	CASRDSHTQYF	TGTGCCAGCAGGGACAGTCATACGCAGTATTTT
-	16	TRBV6-6	few	TRBJ1-1	CASSYSIRYGNTEAFF	TGTGCCAGCAGTTACTCGATTAGGTACGGAAACACTGAAGCTTTCTTT
-	14	TRBV7-6	many	TRBJ2-2	CASSLESNTGELFF	TGTGCCAGCAGCTTAGAGTCGAACACCGGGGAGCTGTTTTTT
-	16	TRBV2	few	TRBJ2-5	CASKERHLAGKETQYF	TGTGCCAGCAAGGAACGGCACTTGGCAGGGAAAGAGACCCAGTACTTC
TRBD2	13	TRBV4-2	few	TRBJ2-1	CASSHRLANEQFF	TGTGCCAGCAGCCATAGACTAGCGAATGAGCAGTTCTTC
-	16	TRBV5-1	-	TRBJ1-2	CASSLGTVGRRDGYTF	TGCGCCAGCAGCTTGGGGACAGTCGGCCGGCGCGATGGCTACACCTTC
-	16	TRBV9	-	TRBJ2-3	CASSVGAKPSTDTQYF	TGTGCCAGCAGCGTAGGGGCCAAACCGAGCACAGATACGCAGTATTTT
TRBD1	15	TRBV24-1	-	TRBJ2-5	CATSENGQGTETQYF	TGTGCCACCAGTGAGAACGGACAGGGGACGGAGACCCAGTACTTC
-	10	TRBV7-9	-	TRBJ2-1	CALHGDEQFF	TGTGCCCTACACGGGGATGAGCAGTTCTTC
-	12	TRBV9	-	TRBJ2-7	CASSGPGYEQYF	TGTGCCAGCAGCGGCCCGGGGTACGAGCAGTACTTC
TRBD1	18	TRBV3-1	-	TRBJ1-2	CASSQSPGQGAVGYGYTF	TGTGCCAGCAGCCAAAGCCCCGGACAGGGGGCAGTTGGCTATGGCTACACCTTC
-	15	TRBV2	once	TRBJ1-4	CASSEAGGVNEKLFF	TGTGCCAGCAGTGAGGCAGGCGGTGTTAATGAAAAACTGTTTTTT
TRBD2	16	TRBV12-3/TRBV12-4	few	TRBJ2-2	CASSPKTSGVSGELFF	TGTGCCAGCAGCCCTAAGACTAGCGGGGTGTCCGGGGAGCTGTTTTTT
-	15	TRBV6-4	few	TRBJ2-5	CASSETPGTQETQYF	TGTGCCAGCAGTGAAACCCCCGGGACACAAGAGACCCAGTACTTC
TRBD1	17	TRBV7-6	-	TRBJ1-1	CASSTTGGAPGGTEAFF	TGTGCCAGCAGCACCACAGGGGGCGCGCCCGGTGGAACTGAAGCTTTCTTT
-	12	TRBV14	few	TRBJ1-2	CASSQDLAGYTF	TGTGCCAGCAGCCAAGATCTAGCCGGCTACACCTTC
-	13	TRBV6-4	-	TRBJ2-1	CASSEAAQSEQFF	TGTGCCAGCAGTGAGGCGGCCCAGAGCGAGCAGTTCTTC
-	13	TRBV7-9	-	TRBJ2-3	CASSLRTADTQYF	TGTGCCAGCAGCTTACGGACAGCGGATACGCAGTATTTT
TRBD1	11	TRBV20-1	few	TRBJ1-1	CSSDRGPEAFF	TGCAGTAGCGACAGGGGGCCCGAAGCTTTCTTT
TRBD1	15	TRBV5-1	-	TRBJ1-2	CASSPGQPKSYGYTF	TGCGCCAGCAGCCCGGGACAGCCGAAAAGCTATGGCTACACCTTC
-	15	TRBV11-3	many	TRBJ2-1	CASSLGRPSYNEQFF	TGTGCCAGCAGCTTAGGGCGCCCCTCCTACAATGAGCAGTTCTTC
-	16	TRBV5-1	few	TRBJ2-3	CASSFTGAPSTDTQYF	TGCGCCAGCAGCTTTACTGGGGCACCTAGCACAGATACGCAGTATTTT
-	11	TRBV20-1	few	TRBJ2-2	CSAREVRELFF	TGCAGTGCTAGAGAGGTCAGGGAGCTGTTTTTT
TRBD1	16	TRBV10-3	-	TRBJ1-3	CAIRSSTGVAGNTIYF	TGTGCCATCAGGTCGTCGACAGGGGTAGCTGGAAACACCATATATTTT
-	13	TRBV7-2	-	TRBJ2-1	CASSLNNYNEQFF	TGTGCCAGCAGCTTGAACAACTACAATGAGCAGTTCTTC
-	12	TRBV29-1	few	TRBJ1-1	CSVPGRFSEAFF	TGCAGCGTTCCGGGGAGGTTCTCTGAAGCTTTCTTT
-	14	TRBV7-6	-	TRBJ2-7	CASSFRWGSYEQYF	TGTGCCAGCAGCTTCCGGTGGGGGTCCTACGAGCAGTACTTC
-	15	TRBV11-1	few	TRBJ2-1	CASSTSSYAYNEQFF	TGTGCCAGCAGCACATCTAGTTACGCCTACAATGAGCAGTTCTTC
-	13	TRBV14	few	TRBJ1-4	CASSQGTGEKLFF	TGTGCCAGCAGCCAAGGGACCGGTGAAAAACTGTTTTTT
TRBD1	13	TRBV5-6	few	TRBJ2-1	CASSLPGGDEQFF	TGTGCCAGCAGCTTGCCAGGGGGCGATGAGCAGTTCTTC
-	12	TRBV24-1	-	TRBJ1-1	CATSDDGTEAFF	TGTGCCACCAGTGATGACGGGACTGAAGCTTTCTTT
TRBD1	15	TRBV4-1	few	TRBJ1-1	CASSPRTGENTEAFF	TGCGCCAGCAGCCCACGAACAGGGGAGAATACTGAAGCTTTCTTT
-	16	TRBV4-1	few	TRBJ2-7	CASSQDIGGLTYEQYF	TGCGCCAGCAGCCAAGACATCGGGGGTCTTACCTACGAGCAGTACTTC
-	12	TRBV11-1	-	TRBJ2-1	CASSWGSNEQFF	TGTGCCAGCAGCTGGGGGTCCAATGAGCAGTTCTTC
-	16	TRBV4-3	-	TRBJ2-3	CASSQDPQRSTDTQYF	TGCGCCAGCAGCCAAGACCCCCAGCGGAGCACAGATACGCAGTATTTT
-	14	TRBV9	-	TRBJ1-1	CASSVGRGGTEAFF	TGTGCCAGCAGCGTGGGCAGGGGCGGGACTGAAGCTTTCTTT
TRBD2	17	TRBV29-1	-	TRBJ2-3	CSVEGLADPSPTDTQYF	TGCAGCGTCGAGGGGCTAGCGGACCCGAGCCCCACAGATACGCAGTATTTT
-	13	TRBV6-2/TRBV6-3	-	TRBJ1-5	CASSPGPNQPQHF	TGTGCCAGCAGTCCTGGCCCTAATCAGCCCCAGCATTTT
-	15	TRBV6-5	few	TRBJ1-1	CASSYQTSGTSEAFF	TGTGCCAGCAGTTACCAGACTTCAGGGACAAGTGAAGCTTTCTTT
TRBD1	13	TRBV5-6	-	TRBJ2-7	CASSSTGTAEQYF	TGTGCCAGCAGCTCCACCGGGACAGCGGAGCAGTACTTC
TRBD1	14	TRBV6-2/TRBV6-3	many	TRBJ2-3	CASSFLQGADTQYF	TGTGCCAGCAGTTTTCTCCAGGGGGCGGATACGCAGTATTTT
-	13	TRBV6-4	-	TRBJ1-1	CASSDRDNTEAFF	TGTGCCAGCAGTGACCGGGACAACACTGAAGCTTTCTTT
TRBD2	13	TRBV24-1	-	TRBJ2-2	CATSARGGGELFF	TGTGCCACCAGTGCCCGGGGGGGCGGGGAGCTGTTTTTT
-	14	TRBV9	few	TRBJ1-1	CASSPSGVNTEAFF	TGTGCCAGCAGCCCATCCGGGGTGAACACTGAAGCTTTCTTT
TRBD2	16	TRBV4-2	-	TRBJ2-1	CASSQEKREYYNEQFF	TGTGCCAGCAGCCAAGAGAAGCGGGAGTACTACAATGAGCAGTTCTTC
-	15	TRBV6-2/TRBV6-3	few	TRBJ2-6	CASSLRNSGANVLTF	TGTGCCAGCAGTTTACGTAACTCTGGGGCCAACGTCCTGACTTTC
TRBD2	14	TRBV29-1	-	TRBJ2-2	CSVSTSGRTGELFF	TGCAGCGTCTCAACTAGCGGGAGAACCGGGGAGCTGTTTTTT
-	14	TRBV11-1	-	TRBJ2-1	CASSLGRRVDEQFF	TGTGCCAGCAGCCTAGGTAGGAGGGTGGATGAGCAGTTCTTC
-	11	TRBV12-3/TRBV12-4	-	TRBJ2-5	CASSERETQYF	TGTGCCAGCAGTGAAAGAGAGACCCAGTACTTC
-	15	TRBV6-2/TRBV6-3	-	TRBJ2-5	CASSPLAGTTETQYF	TGTGCCAGCAGTCCTCTGGCGGGAACGACAGAGACCCAGTACTTC
-	14	TRBV7-9	-	TRBJ1-1	CASSLTGEDTEAFF	TGTGCCAGCAGCTTAACGGGGGAGGACACTGAAGCTTTCTTT